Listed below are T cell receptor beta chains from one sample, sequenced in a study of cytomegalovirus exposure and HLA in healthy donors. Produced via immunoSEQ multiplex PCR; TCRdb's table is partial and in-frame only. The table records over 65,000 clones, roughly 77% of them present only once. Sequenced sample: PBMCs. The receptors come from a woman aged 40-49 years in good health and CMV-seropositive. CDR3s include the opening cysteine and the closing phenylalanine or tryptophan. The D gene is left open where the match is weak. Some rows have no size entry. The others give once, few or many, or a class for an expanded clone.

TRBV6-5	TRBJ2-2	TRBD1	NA	CASRDRGPRGELFF	TGTGCCAGCAGGGACAGGGGGCCTAGGGGGGAGCTGTTTTTT
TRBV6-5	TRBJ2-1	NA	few	CASRTGEINEQFF	TGTGCCAGCCGGACGGGAGAAATTAATGAGCAGTTCTTC
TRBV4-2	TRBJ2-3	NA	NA	CASSQDSGTDTQYF	TGTGCCAGCAGCCAAGACAGCGGGACAGATACGCAGTATTTT
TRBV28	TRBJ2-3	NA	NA	CASSTWGRGTDTQYF	TGTGCCAGCAGTACTTGGGGGCGGGGCACAGATACGCAGTATTTT
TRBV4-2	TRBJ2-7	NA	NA	CASSQDFASGTSGMWYF	NA
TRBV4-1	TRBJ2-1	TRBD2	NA	CASSQLAGAVDEQFF	TGCGCCAGCAGCCAGCTAGCGGGGGCGGTCGATGAGCAGTTCTTC
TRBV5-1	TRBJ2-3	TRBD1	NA	CASSLRTGLGTDTQYF	TGCGCCAGCAGTCTTCGGACAGGCCTAGGCACAGATACGCAGTATTTT
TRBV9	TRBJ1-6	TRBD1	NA	CASSGGQGILASPLHF	TGTGCCAGCAGCGGGGGACAGGGGATTCTTGCTTCACCCCTCCACTTT
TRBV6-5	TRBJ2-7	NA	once	CASSYSYRGLFYEQYF	TGTGCCAGCAGTTACTCGTATAGGGGCCTCTTCTACGAGCAGTACTTC
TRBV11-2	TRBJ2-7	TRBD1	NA	CASSPRQGGYYEQYF	TGTGCCAGCAGCCCCCGACAGGGGGGATACTACGAGCAGTACTTC
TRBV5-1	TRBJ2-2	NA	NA	CASMWAADGTGELFF	TGCGCCAGCATGTGGGCAGCCGACGGCACCGGGGAGCTGTTTTTT
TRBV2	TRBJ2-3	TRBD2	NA	CASSAATSGTDTQYF	TGTGCCAGCAGTGCAGCGACTAGCGGCACAGATACGCAGTATTTT
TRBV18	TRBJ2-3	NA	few	CASSPFGQGGDTQYF	TGTGCCAGCTCACCATTCGGCCAGGGAGGAGATACGCAGTATTTT
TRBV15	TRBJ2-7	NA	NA	CATSREVESSYEQYF	TGTGCCACCAGCAGAGAGGTCGAGAGCTCCTACGAGCAGTACTTC
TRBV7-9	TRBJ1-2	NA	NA	CASNQGGGYGYTF	TGTGCCAGCAATCAGGGCGGGGGCTATGGCTACACCTTC
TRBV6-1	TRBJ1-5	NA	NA	CASSDHYSNQPQHF	TGTGCCAGCAGTGATCACTATAGCAATCAGCCCCAGCATTTT
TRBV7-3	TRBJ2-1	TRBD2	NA	CASSLGDPLLAVKWGEQFF	TGTGCCAGCAGCTTAGGGGATCCCCTACTAGCGGTTAAGTGGGGTGAGCAGTTCTTC
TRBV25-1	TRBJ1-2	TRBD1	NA	CATTGGNYGYTF	TGTGCCACCACAGGGGGTAACTATGGCTACACCTTC
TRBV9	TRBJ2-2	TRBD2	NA	CASSALAGVGGELFF	TGTGCCAGCAGCGCACTAGCGGGAGTGGGTGGGGAGCTGTTTTTT
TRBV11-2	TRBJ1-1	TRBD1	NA	CASSPGGNTEAFF	TGTGCCAGCAGCCCAGGGGGTAACACTGAAGCTTTCTTT
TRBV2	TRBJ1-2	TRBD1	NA	CASSDPSTGGFGYTF	TGTGCCAGCAGTGATCCCTCGACAGGGGGGTTTGGCTACACCTTC
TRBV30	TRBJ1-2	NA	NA	CAWSAGNKVGYTF	TGTGCCTGGAGTGCAGGCAACAAGGTTGGCTACACCTTC
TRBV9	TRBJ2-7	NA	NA	CASSPGWAYEQYF	TGTGCCAGCAGCCCCGGGTGGGCCTACGAGCAGTACTTC
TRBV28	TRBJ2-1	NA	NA	CASHPSLAGLAEQFF	TGTGCCAGCCACCCGAGTCTAGCCGGGTTAGCGGAGCAGTTCTTC
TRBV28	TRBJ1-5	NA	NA	CASSLPTFNSNQPQHF	TGTGCCAGCAGCCTCCCGACATTCAATAGCAATCAGCCCCAGCATTTT
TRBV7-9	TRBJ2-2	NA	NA	CASSAARGDTNTGELFF	TGTGCCAGCAGCGCCGCCAGGGGGGACACGAACACCGGGGAGCTGTTTTTT
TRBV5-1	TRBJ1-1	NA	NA	CASSSPVNTEAFF	TGCGCCAGCAGCTCTCCTGTGAACACTGAAGCTTTCTTT
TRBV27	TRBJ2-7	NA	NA	CASSLKGNSYEQYF	TGTGCCAGCAGTTTAAAGGGGAATTCGTACGAGCAGTACTTC
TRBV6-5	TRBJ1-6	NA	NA	CASSARGFNSPLHF	TGTGCCAGCAGTGCCCGGGGGTTCAATTCACCCCTCCACTTT
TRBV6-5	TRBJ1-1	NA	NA	CASSVQVPDTEAFF	TGTGCCAGCAGCGTACAGGTTCCGGACACTGAAGCTTTCTTT
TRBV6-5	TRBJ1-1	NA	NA	CASSPFTEAFF	TGTGCCAGCAGTCCTTTCACTGAAGCTTTCTTT
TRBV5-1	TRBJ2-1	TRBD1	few	CASRGPGQGPNEQFF	TGCGCCAGCAGAGGGCCGGGACAGGGGCCCAATGAGCAGTTCTTC
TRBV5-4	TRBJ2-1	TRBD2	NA	CASSPDGGNYNEQFF	TGTGCCAGCAGTCCTGACGGGGGGAACTACAATGAGCAGTTCTTC
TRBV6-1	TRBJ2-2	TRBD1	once	CASSGQGSTGELFF	TGTGCCAGCAGTGGACAGGGTTCCACCGGGGAGCTGTTTTTT
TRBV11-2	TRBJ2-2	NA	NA	CASSPITWQGNTGELFF	TGTGCCAGCAGCCCCATAACCTGGCAGGGGAACACCGGGGAGCTGTTTTTT
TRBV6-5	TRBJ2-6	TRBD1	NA	CASRQGFSGANVLTF	TGTGCCAGTAGACAGGGATTCTCTGGGGCCAACGTCCTGACTTTC
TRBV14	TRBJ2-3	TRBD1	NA	CASSQDPLNRGRFRTDTQYF	TGTGCCAGCAGCCAAGATCCCCTTAACAGGGGAAGGTTTCGCACAGATACGCAGTATTTT
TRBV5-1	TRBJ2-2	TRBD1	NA	CASSLGGQGAKTGELFF	TGCGCCAGCAGCTTGGGTGGACAGGGCGCTAAAACCGGGGAGCTGTTTTTT
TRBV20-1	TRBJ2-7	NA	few	CSATFYEQYF	TGCAGTGCTACTTTTTACGAGCAGTACTTC
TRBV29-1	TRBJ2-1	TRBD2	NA	CSVERLAEYNEQFF	TGCAGCGTTGAGAGACTAGCGGAGTACAATGAGCAGTTCTTC
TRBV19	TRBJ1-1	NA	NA	CASSIGPLGGGTEAFF	TGTGCCAGTAGTATAGGGCCCCTCGGTGGGGGGACTGAAGCTTTCTTT
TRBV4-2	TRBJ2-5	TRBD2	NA	CASSQTGRDQETQYF	TGTGCCAGCAGCCAGACGGGGAGGGACCAAGAGACCCAGTACTTC
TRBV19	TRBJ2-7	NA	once	CASSRPGGGTYEQYF	TGTGCCAGTAGTCGGCCTGGTGGCGGTACCTACGAGCAGTACTTC
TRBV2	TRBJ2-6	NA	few	CASSAGRSGANVLTF	TGTGCCAGCAGTGCCGGCAGGTCTGGGGCCAACGTCCTGACTTTC
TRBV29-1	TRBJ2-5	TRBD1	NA	CSVVTGTRQETQYF	TGCAGCGTTGTGACAGGGACAAGACAAGAGACCCAGTACTTC
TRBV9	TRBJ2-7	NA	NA	CASSLYEQYF	TGTGCCAGCAGCCTCTACGAGCAGTACTTC
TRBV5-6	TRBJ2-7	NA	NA	CASSLQGIHSYEQYF	TGTGCCAGCAGCTTACAGGGTATACACTCCTACGAGCAGTACTTC
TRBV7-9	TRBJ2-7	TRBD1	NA	CASSLSRTGGAYEQYF	TGTGCCAGCAGCTTAAGTCGGACAGGGGGTGCCTACGAGCAGTACTTC
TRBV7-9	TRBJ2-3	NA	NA	CASSLGLGATDTQYF	TGTGCCAGCAGCTTAGGGCTGGGAGCCACAGATACGCAGTATTTT
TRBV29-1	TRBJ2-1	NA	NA	CSAQRQDQYNEQFF	TGCAGCGCGCAAAGACAGGATCAATACAATGAGCAGTTCTTC
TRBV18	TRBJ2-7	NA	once	CASSPRAGHEQYF	TGTGCCAGCTCACCACGGGCAGGGCACGAGCAGTACTTC
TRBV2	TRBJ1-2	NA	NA	CASTGGRATYYGYTF	TGTGCCAGCACCGGGGGGCGGGCAACGTACTATGGCTACACCTTC